These 32 T cell receptor beta chains were all obtained from the same sample, sequenced in a study of CD8 T cells in ankylosing spondylitis. TCRdb re-called the 5' RACE reads with MiXCR, one entry per CDR3 protein. This table has some 250,000 distinct CDR3 sequences, about 11% appearing once. The specimen sequenced was blood, either unsorted or a sorted T cell fraction (not recorded which). Receptor source: a male donor with ankylosing spondylitis or in good health (not recorded which).

This sequence joins TRBV15 and TRBJ2-3; D assignment may be TRBD1 or TRBD2 (5 bases each). CDR3 length equals 15 residues. Looked up from germline, CDR1 is LNHNV and CDR2 is YYDKDF (reference sequence). Trimming left V 5 bases short and J 4 bases short, with 16 bases between. CDR3 sequence reads: CATSGTVFGADTQYF. Written as DNA, the CDR3 is TGTGCCACCAGCGGGACCGTCTTTGGAGCAGATACGCAGTATTTT.

The rearrangement joins TRBV28 to TRBJ1-3; D unresolved. From germline, CDR1 is MDHEN and CDR2 SYDVKM. The CDR3 runs 14 residues. Between the trimmed V and J ends, which lost 8 bases and 2 bases, there was a span of 13 bases. CDR3 amino acids: CASLSDRAGNTIYF. CDR3 bases: TGTGCCAGCCTTTCCGATAGAGCTGGAAACACCATATATTTT. Looking up the rest from reference TRBV28 and TRBJ1-3 gives the full variable domain: DVKVTQSSRYLVKRTGEKVFLECVQDMDHENMFWYRQDPGLGLRLIYFSYDVKMKEKGDIPEGYSVSREKKERFSLILESASTNQTSMYLCASLSDRAGNTIYFGEGSWLTVV.

A few counts support this clonotype. V gene TRBV6-5 combines with J gene TRBJ1-4, with a weak D call TRBD1 (6 bases). Trimming pared 5 bases from V and 2 bases from J, leaving 9 bases between. This CDR3 comprises 14 residues. Germline CDR1 is MNHEY and CDR2 is SVGAGI. CDR3 loop: CASSNRATNEKLFF. The CDR3 nucleotides are TGTGCCAGCAGTAACAGGGCCACTAATGAAAAACTGTTTTTT.

The chain joins TRBV6-4 to TRBJ1-6, with D possibly being TRBD1 (5 bases). CDR1 is MRHNA and CDR2 is SNTAGT in the germline V gene. Trimming cost V 3 bases and J 5 bases, with 5 bases left between them. This CDR3 is 13 amino acids long. The CDR3, as DNA: TGTGCCAGCAGTGAGGACAATAATTCACCCCTCCACTTT. Amino acid sequence: CASSEDNNSPLHF.

This clonotype was seen ten or more times. The rearrangement uses TRBV20-1 and TRBJ2-5; D is perhaps TRBD2 (7 bases). The germline CDR1 and CDR2 sequences are DFQATT and SNEGSKA (reference sequence). CDR3 length: 12 amino acids. Trimming took off 3 bases at V and 5 bases at J, with 10 bases between the two ends. DNA of the CDR3: TGCAGTGCTAGCAAGGGGGGGGAGACCCAGTACTTC. This codes for CSASKGGETQYF.

This clonotype was detected many times. The chain combines TRBV5-1 with TRBJ2-2; D unclear. The germline gives CDR1 SGHRS, CDR2 YFSETQ. This CDR3 spans 15 amino acids. V was pared by 0 bases and J by 6 bases, with 12 bases between. The CDR3 nucleotides are TGCGCCAGCAGCTTGGTCGAGCCGGCAGCCGGGGAGCTGTTTTTT. Translated, it gives CASSLVEPAAGELFF.

The J gene is TRBJ2-6, the V gene TRBV27; D is ambiguous. The CDR3 contains 12 residues. Per the germline V gene, CDR1 is MNHEY and CDR2 is SMNVEV (reference sequence). For the CDR3, the DNA is TGTCCTCATCTCTCTGGGGCCAACGTCCTGACTTTC. It specifies CPHLSGANVLTF.

The chain joins TRBV20-1 to TRBJ2-2; TRBD2 aligns across 8 bases. This CDR3 contains 15 residues. Germline V gene sequence: CDR1 DFQATT, CDR2 SNEGSKA (reference sequence). Trimming took 2 bases from V and 3 from J; bases not matched to a gene: 5. CDR3 amino acids: CSARREGGYTGELFF. CDR3 in DNA: TGCAGTGCTAGACGGGAGGGTGGGTACACCGGGGAGCTGTTTTTT.

The chain has TRBV5-6 and TRBJ2-1; 7 bases line up with TRBD2. V dropped 4 bases and J dropped 9; count of bases not matched to a gene: 7. The V gene's germline CDR1 is SGHDT and CDR2 YYEEEE. This CDR3 region has 13 residues. The CDR3 sequence: CASSGGVISEQFF. As DNA, the CDR3 is TGTGCCAGCAGCGGGGGGGTTATTAGTGAGCAGTTCTTC.

This clonotype has at least ten counts. The V call is TRBV5-1, the J call TRBJ1-6; TRBD1 might be the D (5 bases). The CDR3 consists of 15 residues. The V and J ends lost 1 base and 9 bases respectively, with 14 bases between them. CDR1 and CDR2 from the germline V gene are SGHRS and YFSETQ. CDR3 sequence reads: CASSLTDSRSSPLHF. Here the CDR3 DNA reads TGCGCCAGCAGCTTGACCGACAGCAGATCTTCACCCCTCCACTTT. The complete variable domain, with remaining parts taken from reference TRBV5-1 and TRBJ1-6, reads KAGVTQTPRYLIKTRGQQVTLSCSPISGHRSVSWYQQTPGQGLQFLFEYFSETQRNKGNFPGRFSGRQFSNSRSEMNVSTLELGDSALYLCASSLTDSRSSPLHFGNGTRLTVT.

This clonotype was found a few times. CDR3 in DNA: TGTGCCAGCAGCTACGAAGGGGTCCTGAGAGGCTACACCTTC. Its translation: CASSYEGVLRGYTF. The rearrangement joins TRBV7-9 to TRBJ1-2, with a weak D call TRBD1 (5 bases). Trimming cost V 4 bases and J 8 bases, with 17 bases left between them. The CDR3 has 14 residues. The germline gives CDR1 SEHNR, CDR2 FQNEAQ (reference sequence).

This clonotype was detected only a few times. This chain connects TRBV28 to TRBJ2-5; 9 positions agree with TRBD2. Germline-derived CDR1 and CDR2 are MDHEN and SYDVKM. J was trimmed by 5 bases and V by 5 bases; bases with no gene match: 6. The CDR3 length is 14 residues. CDR3 loop: CASSTRLAAETQYF. CDR3 bases: TGTGCCAGCAGTACCAGACTAGCGGCGGAGACCCAGTACTTC. Based on the CDR3 plus reference TRBV28 and TRBJ2-5, the full variable domain is DVKVTQSSRYLVKRTGEKVFLECVQDMDHENMFWYRQDPGLGLRLIYFSYDVKMKEKGDIPEGYSVSREKKERFSLILESASTNQTSMYLCASSTRLAAETQYFGPGTRLLVL.

This clonotype occurred many times. V is TRBV5-1 and J is TRBJ2-2, with TRBD1 as a possible D gene (6 bases). With 4 bases removed from V and 6 bases from J, the gap between germline ends came to 10 bases. Germline V gene lookup returns CDR1 SGHRS and CDR2 YFSETQ. CDR3 length: 13 residues. The CDR3 DNA follows: TGCGCCAGCAGCCGTGACAGGTCCGGGGAGCTGTTTTTT. Protein: CASSRDRSGELFF.

A note on this clonotype: A much larger clone sits a single nucleotide away, making a read error possible. This chain connects TRBV12-3 or TRBV12-4 to TRBJ1-6, with 7 nucleotides matching TRBD1. This CDR3 region has 15 residues. CDR3 DNA: TGTGGCAGCAGTCCCACACTTACAGGGGATTCACCCCTCCACTTT. Translation gives CGSSPTLTGDSPLHF.

This clonotype was picked up a small number of times. J is TRBJ2-7 and V is TRBV14, with 9 positions matching TRBD1. V dropped 3 bases and J dropped 6; count of bases not matched to a gene: 6. CDR1 is SGHDN and CDR2 is FVKESK in the germline V gene. CDR3 length: 14 residues. The CDR3 loop is CASSHRDREFEQYF. The DNA for the CDR3 is TGTGCCAGCAGCCATCGGGACAGGGAGTTCGAGCAGTACTTC.

J is TRBJ2-1 and V is TRBV6-1; 9 nucleotides match TRBD2. This CDR3 comprises 13 residues. J lost 8 bases, V lost 6 bases, and 5 bases had no gene match. Per germline, CDR1 MNHNS and CDR2 SASEGT. CDR3 nucleotides: TGTGCCAGCAGAGCTAGCGGGAATCATGAGCAGTTCTTC. Its protein is CASRASGNHEQFF.

There are many counts of this clonotype. This chain uses TRBV12-3 or TRBV12-4 with TRBJ2-1; unclear D gene. V was cut by 1 base and J by 5 bases, with 3 bases left in between. The CDR3 runs to 12 residues. The CDR3, as DNA: TGTGCCAGCAGTTTAGTAAACAATGAGCAGTTCTTC. Protein product: CASSLVNNEQFF.

This clonotype was seen at least ten times. V usage is TRBV4-1 and J usage is TRBJ1-2, with D tentatively TRBD1 (5 bases). V lost 3 bases and J lost 2, with 16 bases in between. The CDR3 extends over 16 amino acids. Germline lookup yields CDR1 MGHRA and CDR2 YSYEKL. In nucleotides, the CDR3 is TGCGCCAGCAGCCATTTTTTGGGGGGACCCAACTATGGCTACACCTTC. Its translation: CASSHFLGGPNYGYTF.

This clonotype was picked up a small number of times. This chain joins TRBV11-2 and TRBJ2-3, with 9 bases lining up with TRBD2. After removal of 0 bases from V and 4 bases from J, the junction contained 8 bases not matched to a gene. The CDR3 totals 17 residues. Germline CDR1 and CDR2: SGHAT and FQNNGV. This CDR3 is CASSLESAGGLADTQYF. The CDR3 bases are TGTGCCAGCAGCTTAGAATCCGCGGGGGGGCTCGCAGATACGCAGTATTTT.

At least ten counts were recorded for this clonotype. The gene calls are TRBV18 and TRBJ2-2, with D perhaps matching TRBD2 (6 bases). Per the germline V gene, CDR1 is KGHSH and CDR2 is LQKENI. The germline V and J ends were trimmed by 3 bases and 0 bases, with 17 bases remaining between them. CDR3 size: 18 residues. The CDR3 loop is CASSPNTIRGANTGELFF. The DNA for the CDR3 is TGTGCCAGCTCACCGAACACTATCCGCGGGGCGAACACCGGGGAGCTGTTTTTT.

This clonotype was counted a few times. The chain is built from TRBV29-1 and TRBJ1-1; 7 nucleotides agree with TRBD1. The CDR3 runs 12 residues. The ends lost 6 bases at V and 3 bases at J; junction bases unmatched: 4. Germline assignment: CDR1 SQVTM and CDR2 ANQGSEA. The CDR3 loop reads CSVETGDTEAFF. Here the CDR3 DNA reads TGCAGCGTCGAAACAGGGGACACTGAAGCTTTCTTT.

This clonotype has a count of ten or more. The V gene is TRBV11-2, the J gene TRBJ1-6, with D possibly being TRBD1 (5 bases). V dropped 3 bases and J dropped 10 bases, with 13 bases sitting between them. The V gene's germline CDR1 is SGHAT and CDR2 FQNNGV. The CDR3 consists of 14 residues. This CDR3 reads CASSFRQGGSPLHF. CDR3 sequence (DNA): TGTGCCAGCAGCTTTAGGCAGGGTGGGTCACCCCTCCACTTT.

This clonotype was observed at least ten times. The V call is TRBV10-3, the J call TRBJ2-1; D may be TRBD1 (6 bases). Germline CDR1 and CDR2: ENHRY and SYGVKD. The V and J ends lost 7 bases and 1 base respectively, with 14 bases between them. The length of the CDR3 is 15 residues. The DNA for the CDR3 is TGTGCCATCACCGCCGGGACAAGGTCCTACAATGAGCAGTTCTTC. The encoded protein is CAITAGTRSYNEQFF.

This clonotype has at least ten counts. V gene TRBV25-1 combines with J gene TRBJ2-1, with 10 bases aligning to TRBD2. V lost 2 bases, J lost 4 bases, and 11 bases stayed unmatched. This CDR3 region has 18 residues. CDR1 MGHDK and CDR2 SYGVNS come from the germline V gene. CDR3 coding DNA: TGTGCCAGCAGTGAAAGGGAGAGAGCGGGAGGGGTTTACAATGAGCAGTTCTTC. It encodes CASSERERAGGVYNEQFF.

This clonotype was detected ten times or more. The chain combines TRBV10-3 with TRBJ1-1; TRBD1 is a possible D gene (6 bases). Germline CDR1 ENHRY, CDR2 SYGVKD. The length of the CDR3 is 14 residues. The V and J ends lost 4 bases and 1 base respectively, with 10 bases between them. The CDR3 DNA reads TGTGCCATCAGTGCCCCGACAGGGAACACTGAAGCTTTCTTT. Translating gives CAISAPTGNTEAFF.

This clonotype was seen a handful of times. This chain connects TRBV2 to TRBJ2-4; 8 bases agree with TRBD2. Looked up from germline, CDR1 is SNHLY and CDR2 is FYNNEI. V lost 2 bases and J lost 5; bases outside the gene matches: 8. The CDR3 covers 16 residues. The CDR3 reads CASSERGGRNENIQYF. The CDR3 coding sequence is TGTGCCAGCAGTGAACGGGGCGGGAGGAATGAAAACATTCAGTACTTC.

The chain employs TRBV7-8 and TRBJ2-7; TRBD1 agrees at 7 bases. Germline V lookup: CDR1 SGHVS, CDR2 FQNEAQ. This CDR3 is built from 12 residues. The V and J ends lost 6 bases and 4 bases, in that order; junction bases with no gene match: 3. The chain's CDR3 is CASRQGRYEQYF. The DNA of the CDR3 is TGTGCCAGCAGACAGGGGCGTTACGAGCAGTACTTC.

This clonotype was seen at least ten times. The CDR3 region has the DNA TGTGCCAGCAGCGTAGTGGGACAGGGTACCCCGGGCACTGAAGCTTTCTTT. This codes for CASSVVGQGTPGTEAFF. This sequence joins TRBV9 and TRBJ1-1, with 9 nucleotides matching TRBD1. Germline V gives CDR1 SGDLS, CDR2 YYNGEE. The CDR3 has 17 amino acids. With 0 bases clipped from V and 4 bases from J, the junction kept 10 bases outside the gene matches.

This clonotype was observed many times. This chain uses TRBV4-2 with TRBJ2-7; D remains unclear. Germline CDR1 LGHNA, CDR2 YNFKEQ. The CDR3 is 11 residues long. Deletions cut 5 bases from V and 3 bases from J, with 5 bases between. The DNA for the CDR3 is TGTGCCAGCAGCGGTGGCTACGAGCAGTACTTC. Its protein product is CASSGGYEQYF.

This clonotype was observed a handful of times. The rearrangement joins TRBV12-3 or TRBV12-4 to TRBJ1-1; possibly TRBD1 for D (5 bases). Between the trimmed V and J ends, which lost 7 bases and 0 bases, there was a span of 21 bases. The CDR3 loop spans 17 amino acids. The CDR3 reads CASTRLGQSDMNTEAFF. CDR3 nucleotide sequence: TGTGCCAGCACCCGATTGGGGCAGTCCGATATGAACACTGAAGCTTTCTTT.

This clonotype was seen more than once but under ten times. This chain links TRBV20-1 with TRBJ2-1, with 7 bases identical to TRBD2. V trimming: 4 bases; J trimming: 3 bases; junction bases outside the gene matches: 12. This CDR3 has 16 residues. Germline CDR1 DFQATT, CDR2 SNEGSKA (reference sequence). CDR3 residues: CSAMAQERGYYNEQFF. As DNA, the CDR3 is TGCAGTGCTATGGCCCAGGAGCGGGGATACTACAATGAGCAGTTCTTC.

This clonotype was seen ten or more times. V gene TRBV6-5 combines with J gene TRBJ2-5; 7 bases map to TRBD1. This CDR3 has 17 amino acids. J lost 0 bases, V lost 4 bases, and 11 bases had no gene match. The V gene's germline CDR1 is MNHEY and CDR2 SVGAGI. DNA for the CDR3: TGTGCCAGCAGTTCACAAACCGGGACAGAGTACCAAGAGACCCAGTACTTC. Amino acid sequence: CASSSQTGTEYQETQYF.